The table lists the clone carrying this T cell receptor beta chain with a few counts. Its cognate antigen is unknown. This entry is derived from a study of T cell repertoires in cytomegalovirus infection. Whole-study context: Based on public TCR beta signatures, there were indications of CMV infection and of a matching HLA type.

The junction had 8 bases not matched to a gene; V was cut back by 5 bases and J by 1 base. The CDR3 loop spans 16 amino acids. Germline V CDR1 and CDR2: SGHAT, FQDESV (reference sequence). MiXCR was run by TCRdb on the reads, yielding one entry per CDR3 protein. The sample lists around 740,000 distinct CDR3 sequences; 35% were seen once. Notes on the study in general: HLA-C-restricted CMV-specific TCR beta clonotypes prevailed in the ex vivo response. Public TCR beta family frequency separated CMV-and-HLA carriers, including in an independent cohort.

V is TRBV11-1 and J is TRBJ1-1, with 9 nucleotides matching TRBD1. Sequenced sample: PBMCs. This TCR was sampled from a human donor in good health (CMV status not recorded). Some clones in this sample may be carry-over from other donors' samples. In DNA form, the CDR3 reads TGTGCCAGCAGCCGCAGTCCGGGACAGGGGAACACTGAAGCTTTCTTT. Translation: CASSRSPGQGNTEAFF.